The clone carrying this T cell receptor beta chain was found a few times. Its antigen is not identified. Sequencing was performed with immunoSEQ multiplex PCR; in TCRdb, only in-frame clones are kept and a portion is missing. The sample includes around 35,000 clones, approximately 80% seen only once; the top ten take around 1.5%. The data derive from a study of monozygotic twins with cystic fibrosis. Whole-study results and caveats: In 13 of 16 pairs, V gene usage was closest to the co-twin's. Clonality was generally low (median about 0.0097), higher in the most severe patients.

CDR1 and CDR2 (germline): LGHNA, YNFKEQ. The V and J ends lost 1 base and 1 base respectively, with 7 bases between them. The CDR3 extends over 14 amino acids. The source is a girl aged 2 to 10 with cystic fibrosis. Sequencing input: blood. V is TRBV4-2 and J is TRBJ1-1; unclear D gene. CDR3 loop: CASSQVRENTEAFF. CDR3 sequence (DNA): TGTGCCAGCAGCCAAGTAAGGGAGAACACTGAAGCTTTCTTT.